The rows below give T cell receptor beta chains drawn from one sample of a study of post-analysis software for immune sequencing data. TCRdb itself ran the PCR reads through MiXCR, one entry per CDR3 protein. The top ten clones hold 4.6% of a sample with 750,000 to 950,000 distinct CDR3 sequences, roughly 50% of them seen once. The specimen was blood. The receptors were gathered from a girl aged 5 to 17 with multiple sclerosis. Each CDR3 is given without its conserved first and last residue.

v_call	j_call	cdr3_aa
TRBV15	TRBJ2-7	ATSRDSAGVVWKHYEQY
TRBV14	TRBJ2-1	ASSQERSSGGSNEQF
TRBV9	TRBJ2-7	ASSVGGLSYEQY
TRBV4-2	TRBJ1-2	ASSPKDPYGYT
TRBV20-1	TRBJ2-4	SATLGLAKNIQY
TRBV6-5	TRBJ2-3	ASSYPGLAGVADTQY
TRBV29-1	TRBJ2-7	SVVEVQELDWSYEQY
TRBV18	TRBJ1-1	ASSPSGGGEAF
TRBV5-1	TRBJ2-5	ASSLALGRAETQY
TRBV21-1	TRBJ2-5	ASSNLAGLGCYQETQY
TRBV20-1	TRBJ2-1	GALGLAGRSEQF
TRBV5-1	TRBJ2-5	ASSRTSGISTQETQY
TRBV20-1	TRBJ1-1	SAKPDTHTEAF
TRBV7-9	TRBJ2-1	ASSDSALYNEQF
TRBV27	TRBJ2-6	ASSPQESGANVLT
TRBV7-8	TRBJ2-5	ASSKTVRGETQY
TRBV7-6	TRBJ1-2	ASSLGPGRNYGYT
TRBV7-2	TRBJ2-5	ASSLRVGRQETQY
TRBV6-4	TRBJ2-1	ASSDRGQPNNEQF
TRBV5-1	TRBJ2-3	ASSLGGGETDTQY